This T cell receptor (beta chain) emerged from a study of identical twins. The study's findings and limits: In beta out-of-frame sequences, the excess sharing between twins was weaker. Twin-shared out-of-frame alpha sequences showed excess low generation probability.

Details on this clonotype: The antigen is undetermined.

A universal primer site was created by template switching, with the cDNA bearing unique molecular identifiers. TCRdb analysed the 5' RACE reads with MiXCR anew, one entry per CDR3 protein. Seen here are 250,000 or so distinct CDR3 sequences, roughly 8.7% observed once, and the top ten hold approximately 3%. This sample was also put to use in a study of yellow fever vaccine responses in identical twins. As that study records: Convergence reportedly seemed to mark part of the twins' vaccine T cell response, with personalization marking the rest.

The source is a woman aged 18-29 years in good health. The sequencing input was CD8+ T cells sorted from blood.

CDR3 in DNA: TGTGCCAGCAGCTTGAATAACAGGGGTCGAGAGCAGTACTTC. Translated: CASSLNNRGREQYF. The V and J genes are TRBV5-4 and TRBJ2-7, with TRBD1 matching 7 bases. CDR1 and CDR2 from the germline V gene are SGHNT and YYREEE (reference sequence). The CDR3 loop spans 14 amino acids. V was clipped by 1 base and J by 7 bases; unmatched bases: 8.